These 24 T cell receptor beta chains came from one sample sequenced in a study of blood T cells in healthy people across ages. It was with a sample-barcoded 5' primer and a J-beta primer mix that a second PCR of about 7 to 12 cycles was run. TCRdb analysed the 5' RACE reads with MiXCR anew, one entry per CDR3 protein. This table has around 1,500,000 distinct CDR3 sequences, 28% appearing once. Material for sequencing was blood. These receptors were taken from a woman in her 30s in good health.

The V call is TRBV9, the J call TRBJ2-5; 10 nucleotides match TRBD2. This CDR3 has 17 residues. Germline CDR1 and CDR2: SGDLS and YYNGEE. The V gene end was trimmed by 2 bases and the J gene end by 5 bases; junction bases not matched to a gene: 12. DNA of the CDR3: TGTGCCAGCAGCGTCAGCGGGGGGGCCGGCGGTAGTGAGACCCAGTACTTC. Translating it yields CASSVSGGAGGSETQYF. Full variable domain (rest looked up from reference TRBV9 and TRBJ2-5): DSGVTQTPKHLITATGQRVTLRCSPRSGDLSVYWYQQSLDQGLQFLIQYYNGEERAKGNILERFSAQQFPDLHSELNLSSLELGDSALYFCASSVSGGAGGSETQYFGPGTRLLVL.

This clonotype appeared a single time. The V and J genes are TRBV4-1 and TRBJ2-5; 8 nucleotides align to TRBD2. CDR1 is MGHRA and CDR2 is YSYEKL in the germline V gene. The CDR3 totals 16 residues. J gave up 5 bases and V 4 bases, and 12 bases lay outside the gene matches. DNA for the CDR3: TGCGCCAGCAGCCTTCAAGGACGGGGGGGCAAGGAGACCCAGTACTTC. It encodes CASSLQGRGGKETQYF.

This clonotype appeared many times. The rearrangement links TRBV20-1 to TRBJ2-1; D is possibly TRBD1 or TRBD2 (5 bases each). The CDR3 extends over 12 amino acids. V lost 6 bases and J lost 8, with 14 bases in between. Germline-derived CDR1 and CDR2 are DFQATT and SNEGSKA (reference sequence). The CDR3 region is CSALRRGDEQFF. DNA for the CDR3: TGCAGTGCCCTCCGACGAGGGGATGAGCAGTTCTTC.

This clonotype appeared many times. The chain employs TRBV2 and TRBJ2-5, with D unresolved. V was cut by 6 bases and J by 5 bases, with 13 bases left in between. Per germline, CDR1 SNHLY and CDR2 FYNNEI. CDR3 length equals 13 residues. The CDR3 DNA sequence: TGTGCCAGCAGACCCGTGCTAGATGAGACCCAGTACTTC. Encoded protein: CASRPVLDETQYF.

The rearrangement links TRBV19 to TRBJ2-6, with D possibly TRBD2 on 5 matching bases. The germline V gene has CDR1 LNHDA and CDR2 SQIVND (reference sequence). Trimming stripped 11 bases from V and 2 bases from J, with 16 bases between. This CDR3 comprises 15 residues. In DNA form, the CDR3 reads TGTGCCGGTTCTATCGGGGAGACTGGGGCCAACGTCCTGACTTTC. Encoded protein: CAGSIGETGANVLTF.

In this sample, this clonotype turned up a few times. This chain connects TRBV7-2 to TRBJ1-1; D remains ambiguous. The ends were cut back, 4 bases at V and 6 bases at J, with 18 bases in the middle. Germline CDR1 SGHTA, CDR2 FQGNSA. CDR3 length equals 15 residues. The CDR3, as DNA: TGTGCCAGCAGCTATCATTACGCGGCCGGGGCTGAAGCTTTCTTT. Its protein product is CASSYHYAAGAEAFF. Complete variable domain (other parts from reference TRBV7-2 and TRBJ1-1): GAGVSQSPSNKVTEKGKDVELRCDPISGHTALYWYRQSLGQGLEFLIYFQGNSAPDKSGLPSDRFSAERTGGSVSTLTIQRTQQEDSAVYLCASSYHYAAGAEAFFGQGTRLTVV.

V gene TRBV7-8 combines with J gene TRBJ2-3; the D gene is possibly TRBD2 (6 bases). Germline V gene data show CDR1 as SGHVS and CDR2 as FQNEAQ. CDR3 length equals 15 residues. V dropped 1 base and J dropped 4 bases, with 12 bases sitting between them. CDR3 amino acids: CASSLGAGFSDTQYF. As DNA, the CDR3 is TGTGCCAGCAGCTTAGGTGCGGGGTTTTCAGATACGCAGTATTTT.

This clonotype was counted at least ten times. The CDR3 DNA sequence: TGTGCCAGCAGCTTAGCGGGTAGCGGGAGAACTATTGAGCAGTTCTTC. Translation gives CASSLAGSGRTIEQFF. The chain has TRBV7-2 and TRBJ2-1; 9 bases match TRBD2. The CDR3 is made up of 16 amino acids. V dropped 0 bases and J dropped 9; count of bases not matched to a gene: 9. CDR1 is SGHTA and CDR2 is FQGNSA in the germline V gene.

The genes are TRBV7-9 and TRBJ2-7; 7 bases are shared with TRBD1. The length of the CDR3 is 14 residues. Per germline, CDR1 SEHNR and CDR2 FQNEAQ (reference sequence). Trimming cost V 5 bases and J 5 bases; bases outside gene matches: 9. The CDR3 loop is CASSPTGDHNEQYF. In DNA, the CDR3 is TGTGCCAGCAGCCCAACAGGGGACCATAACGAGCAGTACTTC.

This clonotype was recorded a few times. The chain carries TRBV25-1 and TRBJ1-3, with unresolved D. The CDR3 is made up of 14 amino acids. The germline CDR1 and CDR2 sequences are MGHDK and SYGVNS. V lost 3 bases to trimming and J lost 4 bases, with 10 bases between them. The CDR3 coding sequence is TGTGCCAGCAGTGATGTGTCAATCGGAAACACCATATATTTT. This gives the protein CASSDVSIGNTIYF.

The sample holds a few counts of this clonotype. The rearrangement joins TRBV5-1 to TRBJ1-5, with D maybe TRBD1 (5 bases). This CDR3 has 15 amino acids. CDR1 and CDR2 (germline): SGHRS, YFSETQ. V lost 2 bases to trimming and J lost 6 bases, with 15 bases between them. DNA for the CDR3: TGCGCCAGCAGCTTCGAAGGGGACGTGACTCAGCCCCAGCATTTT. It encodes CASSFEGDVTQPQHF.

CDR3 protein: CSAGQGETPTTDTQYF. In nucleotides, the CDR3 is TGCAGTGCCGGACAGGGGGAGACCCCCACCACAGATACGCAGTATTTT. The chain uses TRBV20-1 and TRBJ2-3, with 10 bases fitting TRBD1. The length of the CDR3 is 16 residues. Trimming cost V 6 bases and J 2 bases; bases outside gene matches: 11. Germline assignment: CDR1 DFQATT and CDR2 SNEGSKA (reference sequence).

This clonotype was recorded at least ten times. The rearrangement joins TRBV6-6 to TRBJ2-7; possibly TRBD2 for D (5 bases). The CDR3 extends over 14 amino acids. Trimming pared 2 bases from V and 2 bases from J, leaving 10 bases between. Germline loops: CDR1 MNHNY, CDR2 SVGAGI (reference sequence). The DNA for the CDR3 is TGTGCCAGCAGTTACCTCACGGGGACCTACGAGCAGTACTTC. Translating it yields CASSYLTGTYEQYF.

This clonotype was picked up a small number of times. The chain employs TRBV5-1 and TRBJ2-7, with TRBD1 matching over 9 bases. Germline V gene lookup returns CDR1 SGHRS and CDR2 YFSETQ. The CDR3 has 15 amino acids. The junction had 5 bases not matched to a gene; V was cut back by 2 bases and J by 2 bases. The CDR3 loop is CASSFTGTGPYEQYF. For the CDR3, the DNA is TGCGCCAGCAGCTTCACCGGGACAGGGCCCTACGAGCAGTACTTC.

This rearrangement joins TRBV20-1 to TRBJ1-6; 7 positions agree with TRBD1. With V trimmed by 4 bases and J by 9 bases, 6 bases remained unmatched. The germline gives CDR1 DFQATT, CDR2 SNEGSKA (reference sequence). The CDR3 has 13 residues. This CDR3 is CSAKDRVGSPLHF. The CDR3 nucleotides are TGCAGTGCTAAAGACAGGGTCGGTTCACCCCTCCACTTT.

The rearrangement uses TRBV10-2 and TRBJ2-3, with D maybe TRBD1 (5 bases). Germline V gives CDR1 WSHSY, CDR2 SAAADI. Trimming took 7 bases from V and 4 from J, leaving 15 bases between them. CDR3 size: 14 residues. Written as DNA, the CDR3 is TGCGCCAGCAATCGTGGGGCCCTCGCAGATACGCAGTATTTT. Translation: CASNRGALADTQYF.

The rearrangement joins TRBV12-3 or TRBV12-4 to TRBJ1-5; TRBD1 might be the D (5 bases). The CDR3 runs 14 residues. V gave up 7 bases and J gave up 3 bases, with 13 bases separating them. CDR3 residues: CASTSGRDNQPQHF. Written as DNA, the CDR3 is TGTGCCAGCACCTCGGGCAGGGACAATCAGCCCCAGCATTTT.

This clonotype was picked up a small number of times. The chain is built from TRBV29-1 and TRBJ1-4, with 9 bases lining up with TRBD1. The germline gives CDR1 SQVTM, CDR2 ANQGSEA. V lost 5 bases, J lost 8 bases, and 6 bases stayed unmatched. The CDR3 is 13 amino acids. The CDR3 region is CSVTTGGSEKLFF. The CDR3 DNA reads TGCAGCGTTACCACAGGGGGCAGCGAAAAACTGTTTTTT.

The chain has TRBV27 and TRBJ2-1, with TRBD2 matching over 13 bases. Germline CDR1 and CDR2: MNHEY and SMNVEV (reference sequence). V shed 2 bases and J 6 bases; nucleotides not matched to a gene: 4. CDR3 size: 16 residues. This CDR3 reads CASSLRGLAGINEQFF. DNA of the CDR3: TGTGCCAGCAGTTTAAGGGGACTAGCGGGGATCAATGAGCAGTTCTTC.

The chain combines TRBV24-1 with TRBJ2-5; 8 bases match TRBD2. The trim removed 4 bases at V and 5 bases at J, leaving 8 bases unmatched. Germline V CDR1 and CDR2: KGHDR, SFDVKD. This CDR3 comprises 15 residues. CDR3 DNA: TGTGCCACCAGTGAAAAGCGGGGGCCCGGGGAGACCCAGTACTTC. Translating gives CATSEKRGPGETQYF.

This clonotype was detected many times. This sequence joins TRBV10-3 and TRBJ2-7, with D perhaps TRBD2 (7 bases). Germline CDR1 reads ENHRY; CDR2 reads SYGVKD. The CDR3 has 13 residues. Trimming cost V 6 bases and J 4 bases, with 13 bases left between them. CDR3 loop: CAISREGGYEQYF. The CDR3 DNA reads TGTGCCATCAGCCGTGAGGGGGGGTACGAGCAGTACTTC.

A word on this clonotype: This clone may be a read error of a much larger clone one base away. J is TRBJ2-3 and V is TRBV5-1, with no clear D. Germline V gives CDR1 SGHRS, CDR2 YFSETQ. The CDR3 has 16 amino acids. The ends were cut back, 3 bases at V and 0 bases at J, with 14 bases in the middle. The DNA for the CDR3 is TGCGCCAGCAGCTCCATCCTGGGCTCTAGCACAGATACGCAGTATTTT. Translation: CASSSILGSSTDTQYF.

The genes are TRBV20-1 and TRBJ2-5, with TRBD2 matching over 8 bases. This CDR3 spans 16 amino acids. Germline loops: CDR1 DFQATT, CDR2 SNEGSKA (reference sequence). V lost 4 bases, J lost 2 bases, and 12 bases stayed unmatched. DNA for the CDR3: TGCAGTGCTAAAGAAGGGATAGCGGGGCGTCAAGAGACCCAGTACTTC. Translated, it gives CSAKEGIAGRQETQYF.

CDR3 sequence (DNA): TGTGCCAGCAGGTACGGTTTAAGCTATGGCTACACCTTC. It translates to CASRYGLSYGYTF. This chain uses TRBV6-2 or TRBV6-3 with TRBJ1-2, with D unclear. Trimming left V 6 bases short and J 4 bases short, with 12 bases between. CDR3 length: 13 residues. Looked up from germline, CDR1 is MNHEY and CDR2 is SVGEGT.